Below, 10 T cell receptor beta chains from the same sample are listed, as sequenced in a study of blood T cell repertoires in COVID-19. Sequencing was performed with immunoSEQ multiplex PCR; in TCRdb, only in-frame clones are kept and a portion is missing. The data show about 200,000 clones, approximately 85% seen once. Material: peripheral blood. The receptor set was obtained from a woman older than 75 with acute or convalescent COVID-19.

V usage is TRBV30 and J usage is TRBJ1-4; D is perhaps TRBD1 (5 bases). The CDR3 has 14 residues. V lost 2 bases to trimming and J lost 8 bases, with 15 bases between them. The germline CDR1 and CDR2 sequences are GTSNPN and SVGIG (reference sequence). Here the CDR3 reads CAWSRRDLREKLFF. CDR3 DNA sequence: TGTGCCTGGAGTCGGAGGGACCTTAGGGAAAAACTGTTTTTT.

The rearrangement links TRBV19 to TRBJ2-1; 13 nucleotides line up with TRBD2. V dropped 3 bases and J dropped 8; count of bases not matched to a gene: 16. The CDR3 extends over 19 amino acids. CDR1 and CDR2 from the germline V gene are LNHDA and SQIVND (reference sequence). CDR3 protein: CASSITQAGTSGNFDEQFF. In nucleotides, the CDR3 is TGTGCCAGTAGTATTACCCAAGCCGGGACTAGCGGGAATTTTGATGAGCAGTTCTTC.

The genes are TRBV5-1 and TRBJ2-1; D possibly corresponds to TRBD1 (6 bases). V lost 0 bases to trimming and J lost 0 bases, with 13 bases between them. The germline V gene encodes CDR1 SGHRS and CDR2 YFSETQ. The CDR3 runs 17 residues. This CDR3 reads CASSLALGASSYNEQFF. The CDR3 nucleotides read TGCGCCAGCAGCTTGGCGCTGGGGGCGAGCTCCTACAATGAGCAGTTCTTC. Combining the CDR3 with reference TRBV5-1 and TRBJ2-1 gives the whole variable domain KAGVTQTPRYLIKTRGQQVTLSCSPISGHRSVSWYQQTPGQGLQFLFEYFSETQRNKGNFPGRFSGRQFSNSRSEMNVSTLELGDSALYLCASSLALGASSYNEQFFGPGTRLTVL.

The CDR3 nucleotides read TGTGCCAGCAGCCTGGGGACAGTCAATTCACCCCTCCACTTT. It is translated as CASSLGTVNSPLHF. The chain links TRBV7-9 to TRBJ1-6, with TRBD1 matching 7 bases. CDR3 length: 14 amino acids. The V and J ends lost 5 bases and 7 bases, in that order; junction bases with no gene match: 5. CDR1 SEHNR and CDR2 FQNEAQ come from the germline V gene (reference sequence).

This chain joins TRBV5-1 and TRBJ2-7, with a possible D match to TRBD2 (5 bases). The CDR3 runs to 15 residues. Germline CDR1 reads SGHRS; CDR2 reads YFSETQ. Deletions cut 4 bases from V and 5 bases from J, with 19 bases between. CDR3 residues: CASSPTLASINEQYF. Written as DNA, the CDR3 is TGCGCCAGCAGCCCCACATTAGCGAGTATCAACGAGCAGTACTTC. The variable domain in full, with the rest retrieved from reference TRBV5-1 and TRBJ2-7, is KAGVTQTPRYLIKTRGQQVTLSCSPISGHRSVSWYQQTPGQGLQFLFEYFSETQRNKGNFPGRFSGRQFSNSRSEMNVSTLELGDSALYLCASSPTLASINEQYFGPGTRLTVT.

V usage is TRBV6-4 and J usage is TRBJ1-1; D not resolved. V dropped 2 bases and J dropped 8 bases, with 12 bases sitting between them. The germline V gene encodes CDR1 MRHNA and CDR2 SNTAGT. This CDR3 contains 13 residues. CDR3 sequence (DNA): TGTGCCAGCAGTGACGGAGGGCAGAGGGAAGCTTTCTTT. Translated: CASSDGGQREAFF.

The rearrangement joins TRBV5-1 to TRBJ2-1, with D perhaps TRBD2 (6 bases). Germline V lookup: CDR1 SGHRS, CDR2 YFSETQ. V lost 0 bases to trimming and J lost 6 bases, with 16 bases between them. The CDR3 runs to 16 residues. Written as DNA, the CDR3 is TGCGCCAGCAGCTTGGAACCGTTCCTCGGGGGCAATGAGCAGTTCTTC. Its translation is CASSLEPFLGGNEQFF.

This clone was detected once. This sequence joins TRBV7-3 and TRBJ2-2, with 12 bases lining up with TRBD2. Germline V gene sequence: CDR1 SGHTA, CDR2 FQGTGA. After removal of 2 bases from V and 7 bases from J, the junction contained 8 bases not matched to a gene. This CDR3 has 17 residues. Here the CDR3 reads CASSLRLAGVQGGELFF. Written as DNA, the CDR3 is TGTGCCAGCAGCTTACGACTAGCGGGAGTTCAGGGCGGGGAGCTGTTTTTT.

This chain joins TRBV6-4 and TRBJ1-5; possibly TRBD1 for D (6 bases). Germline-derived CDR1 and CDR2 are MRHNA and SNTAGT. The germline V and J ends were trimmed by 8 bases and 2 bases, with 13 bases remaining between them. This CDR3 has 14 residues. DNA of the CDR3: TGTGCCAGCCCTCTACGACAGGGCAATCAGCCCCAGCATTTT. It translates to CASPLRQGNQPQHF.

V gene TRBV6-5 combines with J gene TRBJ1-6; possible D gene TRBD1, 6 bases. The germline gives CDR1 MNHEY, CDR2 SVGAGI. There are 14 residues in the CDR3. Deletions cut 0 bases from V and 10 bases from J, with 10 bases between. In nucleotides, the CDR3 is TGTGCCAGCAGTTACTCAACAGGGAGCTCACCCCTCCACTTT. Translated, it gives CASSYSTGSSPLHF.